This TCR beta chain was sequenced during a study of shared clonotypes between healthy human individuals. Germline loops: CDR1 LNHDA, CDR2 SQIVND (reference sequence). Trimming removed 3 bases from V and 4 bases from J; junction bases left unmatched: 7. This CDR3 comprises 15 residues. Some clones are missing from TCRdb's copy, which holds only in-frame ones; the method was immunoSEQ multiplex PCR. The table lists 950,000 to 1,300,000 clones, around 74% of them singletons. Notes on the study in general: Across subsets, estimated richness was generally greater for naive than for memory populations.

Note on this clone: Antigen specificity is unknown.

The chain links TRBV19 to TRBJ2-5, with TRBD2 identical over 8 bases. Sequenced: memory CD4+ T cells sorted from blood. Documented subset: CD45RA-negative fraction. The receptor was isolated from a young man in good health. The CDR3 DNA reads TGTGCCAGTAGTATGTCGGGAGGGCCGGGAGAGACCCAGTACTTC. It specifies CASSMSGGPGETQYF.